Following are 5 T cell receptor beta chains from one sample sequenced in a study of blood T cells in healthy people across ages. Through a sample-barcoded 5' primer and a J-beta primer mix, a second PCR was run for roughly 6 to 12 cycles. TCRdb used MiXCR to reprocess the 5' RACE reads, holding one entry per CDR3 protein. The sample records some 750,000 distinct CDR3 sequences, roughly 20% being singletons. The sequenced material came from blood. The receptors stem from a man in his sixties or seventies in good health.

This clonotype has more than one count but fewer than ten. V is TRBV5-1 and J is TRBJ2-5; D call uncertain. The closer fit of TRBJ2-7 to the DNA end suggests the J call may be wrong. The CDR3 loop spans 16 amino acids. The germline V gene has CDR1 SGHRS and CDR2 YFSETQ. The CDR3 loop is CASSFDRTTAFYEQYF. The CDR3 DNA sequence: TGCGCCAGCAGCTTTGACCGAACTACCGCCTTCTACGAGCAGTACTTC.

The chain links TRBV3-1 to TRBJ1-2; D unclear. CDR3 length: 14 residues. The V and J ends lost 1 base and 8 bases respectively, with 14 bases between them. Germline values: CDR1 LGHDT, CDR2 YNNKEL (reference sequence). CDR3 coding DNA: TGTGCCAGCAGCCAAGGCGGGAGGACGAGGGGCTACACCTTC. Translated, it gives CASSQGGRTRGYTF.

This clonotype was recorded many times. The chain couples TRBV5-1 to TRBJ2-3; D gene uncertain. The CDR3 is 14 amino acids. Trimming took 0 bases from V and 3 from J, leaving 8 bases between them. Germline assignment: CDR1 SGHRS and CDR2 YFSETQ. CDR3 region: CASSLGQTTDTQYF. The DNA of the CDR3 is TGCGCCAGCAGCTTGGGTCAAACGACAGATACGCAGTATTTT.

Note on this clonotype: Its ends do not fully match the called genes, so a read error is possible. This rearrangement joins TRBV7-2 to TRBJ2-1; D is unclear. This CDR3 has 12 amino acids. The germline V gene has CDR1 SGHTA and CDR2 FQGNSA. CDR3 loop: CASSLGPAGQSF. In nucleotides, the CDR3 is TGTGCCAGCAGCTTAGGGCCCGCCGGCCAGTCCTTC. The complete variable domain, with remaining parts taken from reference TRBV7-2 and TRBJ2-1, reads GAGVSQSPSNKVTEKGKDVELRCDPISGHTALYWYRQSLGQGLEFLIYFQGNSAPDKSGLPSDRFSAERTGGSVSTLTIQRTQQEDSAVYLCASSLGPAGQSFGPGTRLTVL.

Comments on this clonotype: At one end the junction does not follow the germline gene, possibly because of a read error. The V and J genes are TRBV6-5 and TRBJ1-3; 8 nucleotides line up with TRBD1. This CDR3 contains 16 residues. Germline V lookup: CDR1 MNHEY, CDR2 SVGAGI. CDR3 sequence reads: CASSLTGASSRNTIYF. The CDR3 DNA follows: TGTGCCAGCAGTTTGACAGGGGCGTCCTCTAGAAACACCATATATTTT.